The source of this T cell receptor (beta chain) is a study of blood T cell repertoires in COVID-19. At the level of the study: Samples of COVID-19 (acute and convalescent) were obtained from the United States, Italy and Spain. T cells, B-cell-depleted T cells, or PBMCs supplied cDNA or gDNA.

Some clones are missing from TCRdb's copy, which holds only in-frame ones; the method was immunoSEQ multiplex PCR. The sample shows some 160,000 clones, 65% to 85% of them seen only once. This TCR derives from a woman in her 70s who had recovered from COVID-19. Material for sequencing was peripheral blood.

CDR3 in DNA: TGTGCCACCCACCCGGGGGGCCGGGGAAACACCATATATTTT. It codes for CATHPGGRGNTIYF. The rearrangement uses TRBV6-5 and TRBJ1-3, with a weak D call TRBD1 (6 bases). The CDR3 has 14 amino acids. CDR1 and CDR2 from the germline V gene are MNHEY and SVGAGI. Trimming removed 10 bases at V and 4 bases at J, with 17 bases between.